Presented here are 32 T cell receptor beta chains from one specimen sequenced in a study of shared clonotypes between healthy human individuals. The protocol was immunoSEQ multiplex PCR, while the TCRdb copy is restricted to in-frame clones and leaves out a portion. The table has 2.3 million or so clones, approximately 93% seen once; the top ten hold approximately 0.4%. Sequencing input: naive CD4+ T cells from PBMCs. This sample's subset: CD45RA+ positively selected. These receptors were taken from a man aged 18 to 29 in good health. Some clones in this sample may be carry-over from other donors' samples.

On this clone: Other DNA sequences in the same sample also yield this CDR3. J is TRBJ2-2 and V is TRBV9; no clear D. Germline CDR1 reads SGDLS; CDR2 reads YYNGEE. CDR3 length: 13 residues. Trimming stripped 0 bases from V and 5 bases from J, with 5 bases between. CDR3 amino acids: CASSVVGTGELFF. The DNA for the CDR3 is TGTGCCAGCAGCGTAGTGGGGACCGGGGAGCTGTTTTTT.

V is TRBV19 and J is TRBJ2-3, with D perhaps assigned TRBD1 or TRBD2 (5 bases each). Per germline, CDR1 LNHDA and CDR2 SQIVND (reference sequence). Trimming left V 3 bases short and J 6 bases short, with 13 bases between. The CDR3 is made up of 14 amino acids. The CDR3: CASSMRGRRDTQYF. The CDR3 DNA reads TGTGCCAGTAGTATGAGGGGCAGACGGGATACGCAGTATTTT.

This chain links TRBV5-6 with TRBJ2-5, with 13 bases lining up with TRBD2. From germline, CDR1 is SGHDT and CDR2 YYEEEE. CDR3 length equals 15 residues. Unmatched junction bases numbered 4, after V lost 4 bases and J lost 4 bases. Here the CDR3 reads CASSRTSGSPETQYF. The CDR3 DNA follows: TGTGCCAGCAGCAGGACTAGCGGGAGCCCAGAGACCCAGTACTTC.

The chain couples TRBV11-2 to TRBJ2-7; D assignment may be TRBD1 or TRBD2 (5 bases each). V was trimmed by 3 bases and J by 3 bases, leaving 21 bases between them. CDR3 length: 17 residues. Per germline, CDR1 SGHAT and CDR2 FQNNGV. CDR3: CASSLTLLGPRIYEQYF. The CDR3, as DNA: TGTGCCAGCAGCTTGACACTATTGGGACCGCGGATCTACGAGCAGTACTTC.

This chain links TRBV7-9 with TRBJ1-2; 12 bases align to TRBD1. Trimming removed 5 bases from V and 7 bases from J; junction bases left unmatched: 8. The CDR3 has 15 amino acids. The V gene's germline CDR1 is SEHNR and CDR2 FQNEAQ (reference sequence). CDR3 nucleotides: TGTGCCAGCAGCCTAGGGGACAGGGGGCGGGCTGGCTACACCTTC. Protein sequence: CASSLGDRGRAGYTF.

The gene calls are TRBV6-5 and TRBJ2-1, with D possibly matching TRBD2 (6 bases). Per germline, CDR1 MNHEY and CDR2 SVGAGI. Deletions cut 8 bases from V and 2 bases from J, with 13 bases between. The CDR3 runs to 14 residues. The CDR3, as DNA: TGTGCCAGCGCCCGCGGGGCCCCCTACAATGAGCAGTTCTTC. Protein: CASARGAPYNEQFF.

The rearrangement uses TRBV7-2 and TRBJ2-3, with a weak D call TRBD2 (6 bases). The CDR3 runs to 16 residues. Between the trimmed V and J ends, which lost 0 bases and 2 bases, there was a span of 12 bases. The germline V gene has CDR1 SGHTA and CDR2 FQGNSA. For the CDR3, the DNA is TGTGCCAGCAGCTTAGCGCCGGCGGGGACCACAGATACGCAGTATTTT. Residues: CASSLAPAGTTDTQYF.

The CDR3 is CASSSGTETYNEQFF. CDR3 in DNA: TGTGCCAGCAGCTCCGGGACGGAGACCTACAATGAGCAGTTCTTC. The chain couples TRBV5-4 to TRBJ2-1; either TRBD1 or TRBD2 may supply D (5 bases each). This CDR3 region has 15 residues. V lost 3 bases and J 2 bases, leaving 12 bases between the germline ends. Germline V lookup: CDR1 SGHNT, CDR2 YYREEE (reference sequence).

The chain employs TRBV11-3 and TRBJ2-3; 15 nucleotides line up with TRBD2. Germline CDR1 is SGHNT and CDR2 is YENEEA. Losses at the gene ends were 5 bases for V and 3 bases for J; bases not matched to a gene: 9. The CDR3 is 18 residues long. CDR3 in amino acids: CASSPGLAGGLRTDTQYF. CDR3 sequence (DNA): TGTGCCAGCAGCCCCGGACTAGCGGGAGGGTTAAGGACAGATACGCAGTATTTT.

The CDR3 bases are TGTGCCACGACGGACAGGGTTTGGGGCGAGCAGTACTTC. It encodes CATTDRVWGEQYF. The rearrangement joins TRBV28 to TRBJ2-7; 8 bases are shared with TRBD1. Germline V gene lookup returns CDR1 MDHEN and CDR2 SYDVKM. This CDR3 spans 13 amino acids. V lost 10 bases to trimming and J lost 6 bases; unmatched junction nucleotides: 11.

The chain uses TRBV14 and TRBJ1-3; the match to TRBD1 covers 7 bases. Germline CDR1 SGHDN, CDR2 FVKESK. This CDR3 is built from 17 residues. V was clipped by 3 bases and J by 1 base; unmatched bases: 9. The CDR3 region is CASSQLRTGPSGNTIYF. The CDR3 nucleotides are TGTGCCAGCAGCCAGCTACGGACAGGCCCTTCTGGAAACACCATATATTTT.

The chain combines TRBV7-2 with TRBJ2-6; D tentatively reads TRBD1 or TRBD2 (5 bases each). Looked up from germline, CDR1 is SGHTA and CDR2 is FQGNSA. Trimming shortened V by 0 bases and J by 0 bases, and 9 bases separated the two germline ends. This CDR3 spans 17 amino acids. The CDR3 bases are TGTGCCAGCAGCTTAGCGGGACGGGTCTCTGGGGCCAACGTCCTGACTTTC. It encodes CASSLAGRVSGANVLTF.

The rearrangement links TRBV2 to TRBJ2-7, with D hard to call. This CDR3 is 13 amino acids long. Germline CDR1 and CDR2: SNHLY and FYNNEI. V lost 3 bases, J lost 3 bases, and 9 bases lay in between. CDR3 sequence (DNA): TGTGCCAGCAGTGAGGGCTCACTCTACGAGCAGTACTTC. Its translation: CASSEGSLYEQYF.

V is TRBV7-3 and J is TRBJ2-3; 8 nucleotides line up with TRBD2. J lost 2 bases, V lost 4 bases, and 11 bases had no gene match. The CDR3 spans 17 residues. CDR1 is SGHTA and CDR2 is FQGTGA in the germline V gene. CDR3 bases: TGTGCCAGCAGCTCCCTCCGGGGGGGAGTTTTCACAGATACGCAGTATTTT. It codes for CASSSLRGGVFTDTQYF.

The chain carries TRBV11-3 and TRBJ1-1; the D is unclear. CDR3 size: 13 residues. The germline V gene has CDR1 SGHNT and CDR2 YENEEA. Trimming shortened V by 5 bases and J by 1 base, and 8 bases separated the two germline ends. Here the CDR3 reads CASSPTRNTEAFF. The CDR3 DNA is TGTGCCAGCAGCCCCACAAGGAACACTGAAGCTTTCTTT.

The J gene is TRBJ2-1, the V gene TRBV7-3; D gene uncertain. Germline V gives CDR1 SGHTA, CDR2 FQGTGA. The CDR3 is 13 amino acids. Trimming left V 0 bases short and J 9 bases short, with 9 bases between. The CDR3 loop reads CASSLTQVSEQFF. In DNA form, the CDR3 reads TGTGCCAGCAGCTTAACCCAGGTCAGTGAGCAGTTCTTC.

With respect to this clone: The sample has other DNA sequences that encode this CDR3 too. The chain joins TRBV5-1 to TRBJ2-2, with 7 positions matching TRBD2. Losses at the gene ends were 0 bases for V and 3 bases for J; bases not matched to a gene: 2. The CDR3 covers 15 residues. From germline, CDR1 is SGHRS and CDR2 YFSETQ. The CDR3 loop is CASSLGLADTGELFF. The DNA for the CDR3 is TGCGCCAGCAGCTTGGGACTAGCAGACACCGGGGAGCTGTTTTTT.

This chain links TRBV6-6 with TRBJ1-1; 8 positions agree with TRBD1. The CDR3 consists of 13 residues. CDR1 is MNHNY and CDR2 is SVGAGI in the germline V gene (reference sequence). Trimming removed 10 bases from V and 4 bases from J; junction bases left unmatched: 8. The CDR3 reads CATTGDRPTEAFF. DNA of the CDR3: TGTGCCACCACAGGGGACAGGCCCACTGAAGCTTTCTTT.

The CDR3 spells CASKGLAGSSSYNEQFF. The CDR3, as DNA: TGCGCCAGCAAGGGACTAGCGGGGTCGAGCTCCTACAATGAGCAGTTCTTC. The chain recombines TRBV10-2 with TRBJ2-1, with TRBD2 identical over 13 bases. This CDR3 has 17 residues. CDR1 is WSHSY and CDR2 is SAAADI in the germline V gene. J was trimmed by 0 bases and V by 7 bases; bases with no gene match: 6.

The chain recombines TRBV28 with TRBJ2-4; 10 nucleotides align to TRBD1. The ends lost 6 bases at V and 4 bases at J; junction bases unmatched: 9. The CDR3 runs to 16 residues. Looked up from germline, CDR1 is MDHEN and CDR2 is SYDVKM. In DNA, the CDR3 is TGTGCCAGCAGACTTCTACCGGGACAGGGGAAAAACATTCAGTACTTC. This sequence encodes CASRLLPGQGKNIQYF.

The V and J genes are TRBV28 and TRBJ2-2; 8 positions agree with TRBD1. The J segment lost 0 bases and the V segment lost 5 bases, leaving 11 bases of the junction unmatched. Germline V gene sequence: CDR1 MDHEN, CDR2 SYDVKM. This CDR3 has 18 residues. CDR3 in amino acids: CASSPPRQGIANTGELFF. DNA for the CDR3: TGTGCCAGCAGTCCACCGCGACAGGGGATCGCGAACACCGGGGAGCTGTTTTTT.

Regarding this clone: Other DNA sequences of this sample code for an identical CDR3. V is TRBV19 and J is TRBJ1-1; D gene unclear. V lost 3 bases and J 1 base, leaving 12 bases between the germline ends. Germline lookup yields CDR1 LNHDA and CDR2 SQIVND (reference sequence). The CDR3 has 15 amino acids. The CDR3, as DNA: TGTGCCAGTAGTATCCCCGGAGGAGGGAACACTGAAGCTTTCTTT. This gives the protein CASSIPGGGNTEAFF.

The genes are TRBV5-4 and TRBJ1-3; D not certain. This CDR3 has 16 amino acids. V lost 0 bases to trimming and J lost 0 bases, with 10 bases between them. Germline-derived CDR1 and CDR2 are SGHNT and YYREEE (reference sequence). The CDR3 loop is CASSLDQQPSGNTIYF. As DNA, the CDR3 is TGTGCCAGCAGCTTGGACCAACAGCCCTCTGGAAACACCATATATTTT. Variable domain in full (rest from reference TRBV5-4 and TRBJ1-3): ETGVTQSPTHLIKTRGQQVTLRCSSQSGHNTVSWYQQALGQGPQFIFQYYREEENGRGNFPPRFSGLQFPNYSSELNVNALELDDSALYLCASSLDQQPSGNTIYFGEGSWLTVV.

The chain employs TRBV2 and TRBJ2-7; D not resolved. The V gene lost 4 bases and the J gene lost 3 bases, with 16 bases spanning the gap. The CDR3 is 15 amino acids. Germline assignment: CDR1 SNHLY and CDR2 FYNNEI. The chain's CDR3 is CASSVLAGFYYEQYF. DNA of the CDR3: TGTGCCAGCAGTGTCTTAGCCGGGTTCTACTACGAGCAGTACTTC.

This sequence joins TRBV29-1 and TRBJ2-5; D gene ambiguous. The germline V gene encodes CDR1 SQVTM and CDR2 ANQGSEA. V dropped 6 bases and J dropped 5 bases, with 16 bases sitting between them. The CDR3 loop spans 13 amino acids. The chain's CDR3 is CSVTHRLVETQYF. In DNA form, the CDR3 reads TGCAGCGTAACTCATCGGCTGGTCGAGACCCAGTACTTC.

This chain joins TRBV28 and TRBJ1-5; D call uncertain. V was pared by 5 bases and J by 1 base, with 18 bases between. CDR1 and CDR2 (germline): MDHEN, SYDVKM. This CDR3 region has 17 residues. CDR3 sequence: CASSLPRGSGSNQPQHF. CDR3 nucleotide sequence: TGTGCCAGCAGTCTACCCCGTGGGTCGGGAAGCAATCAGCCCCAGCATTTT.

J is TRBJ2-3 and V is TRBV7-3; no clear D gene. The CDR3 totals 14 residues. Trimming took 1 base from V and 2 from J, leaving 7 bases between them. CDR1 SGHTA and CDR2 FQGTGA come from the germline V gene. DNA for the CDR3: TGTGCCAGCAGCTTAAATCCAGCCACAGATACGCAGTATTTT. It is translated as CASSLNPATDTQYF.

V is TRBV6-5 and J is TRBJ2-3; 7 positions match TRBD2. Germline CDR1 is MNHEY and CDR2 is SVGAGI. With V trimmed by 2 bases and J by 0 bases, 5 bases remained unmatched. The CDR3 length is 16 residues. The CDR3, as DNA: TGTGCCAGCAGTTACCAAGCGGGGCTAAGCACAGATACGCAGTATTTT. It encodes CASSYQAGLSTDTQYF.

The chain links TRBV28 to TRBJ2-7; the D is unclear. Trimming removed 5 bases from V and 11 bases from J, with 13 bases in between. The germline gives CDR1 MDHEN, CDR2 SYDVKM. This CDR3 has 11 amino acids. This chain's CDR3 is CASSDPQRKYF. CDR3 nucleotide sequence: TGTGCCAGCAGTGACCCTCAGAGAAAGTACTTC.

This chain links TRBV10-3 with TRBJ2-7, with D perhaps TRBD1 (6 bases). Germline assignment: CDR1 ENHRY and CDR2 SYGVKD. There are 12 residues in the CDR3. Trimming took off 11 bases at V and 3 bases at J, with 14 bases between the two ends. CDR3 residues: CASPGQVYEQYF. CDR3 nucleotide sequence: TGTGCCTCACCGGGACAAGTCTACGAGCAGTACTTC.

This clone was found once. The chain uses TRBV14 and TRBJ2-3; no reliable D call. The CDR3 covers 15 residues. The V end lost 1 base, the J end lost 0 bases, and 8 bases lay between the germline ends. Germline-derived CDR1 and CDR2 are SGHDN and FVKESK. The CDR3 region has the DNA TGTGCCAGCAGCCAAGTAGGATCTAGCACAGATACGCAGTATTTT. This translates into CASSQVGSSTDTQYF.

The CDR3 is CASSPGRLLTDTQYF. CDR3 DNA sequence: TGTGCCAGCAGCCCAGGACGGCTCCTCACAGATACGCAGTATTTT. The V call is TRBV28, the J call TRBJ2-3; no definite D call. Per the germline V gene, CDR1 is MDHEN and CDR2 is SYDVKM. Between the trimmed V and J ends, which lost 6 bases and 2 bases, there was a span of 15 bases. The CDR3 has 15 residues.